The 24 T cell receptor beta chains in this list originate from one sample, sequenced in a study of post-analysis software for immune sequencing data. The antigens these receptors bind are not known. Presence of unique molecular identifiers characterized the TCR beta cDNA libraries. TCRdb reanalysed the PCR reads using MiXCR and keeps one entry per CDR3 protein. The sample contains about 430,000 distinct CDR3 sequences, about 39% of which appear only once. Overall study findings and caveats: The five TRBV segments detected at higher frequency in patients than in controls included TRBV5-6, TRBV5-1 and TRBV20-1.

Sequenced input: blood. Receptor source: a girl aged 2 to 9 with multiple sclerosis.

The CDR3 loop reads CASSREFSYEQYF. In nucleotides, the CDR3 is TGTGCCAGCAGCAGGGAGTTCTCCTACGAGCAGTACTTC. The genes are TRBV7-9 and TRBJ2-7; D might be TRBD2 (5 bases). Germline V gene lookup returns CDR1 SEHNR and CDR2 FQNEAQ (reference sequence). The CDR3 contains 13 residues. V gave up 5 bases and J gave up 0 bases, with 8 bases separating them.

The J gene is TRBJ1-6, the V gene TRBV11-2; D is ambiguous. Germline CDR1 SGHAT, CDR2 FQNNGV. V dropped 8 bases and J dropped 3 bases, with 11 bases sitting between them. This CDR3 has 14 amino acids. CDR3 nucleotide sequence: TGTGCCAGCTCCTCTTCGATCTATAATTCACCCCTCCACTTT. Amino acid sequence: CASSSSIYNSPLHF.

This clonotype has a handful of counts. This rearrangement joins TRBV18 to TRBJ2-1, with 10 bases lining up with TRBD2. The junction had 11 bases not matched to a gene; V was cut back by 6 bases and J by 9 bases. Germline V gives CDR1 KGHSH, CDR2 LQKENI. This CDR3 has 15 amino acids. CDR3 nucleotide sequence: TGTGCCAGCTCTCCCCGCGGGACTAGCGTGCGTGAGCAGTTCTTC. The encoded protein is CASSPRGTSVREQFF.

Only a few counts were recorded for this clonotype. The chain is built from TRBV4-2 and TRBJ1-1; D may be TRBD1 (5 bases). CDR3 length: 16 residues. Looked up from germline, CDR1 is LGHNA and CDR2 is YNFKEQ. Trimming pared 4 bases from V and 5 bases from J, leaving 20 bases between. The CDR3 DNA reads TGTGCCAGCAGCCCCGGAGGAGGGGTTGGTATGACTGAAGCTTTCTTT. Its protein product is CASSPGGGVGMTEAFF.

This clonotype has more than one count but fewer than ten. The genes are TRBV15 and TRBJ2-7, with D possibly matching TRBD2 (5 bases). Per the germline V gene, CDR1 is LNHNV and CDR2 is YYDKDF (reference sequence). The CDR3 loop spans 14 amino acids. V gave up 2 bases and J gave up 3 bases, with 11 bases separating them. CDR3 DNA sequence: TGTGCCACCAGCAGATCCCCGGGATACTACGAGCAGTACTTC. Its protein is CATSRSPGYYEQYF.

The chain is built from TRBV29-1 and TRBJ1-4; the D is unclear. CDR1 and CDR2 from the germline V gene are SQVTM and ANQGSEA. Trimming took 3 bases from V and 5 from J, leaving 4 bases between them. The CDR3 contains 11 residues. The CDR3 loop reads CSVDENEKLFF. DNA for the CDR3: TGCAGCGTTGATGAGAATGAAAAACTGTTTTTT. Variable domain in full (rest from reference TRBV29-1 and TRBJ1-4): SAVISQKPSRDICQRGTSLTIQCQVDSQVTMMFWYRQQPGQSLTLIATANQGSEATYESGFVIDKFPISRPNLTFSTLTVSNMSPEDSSIYLCSVDENEKLFFGSGTQLSVL.

The chain couples TRBV5-6 to TRBJ2-1; 8 bases align to TRBD2. The ends lost 4 bases at V and 4 bases at J; junction bases unmatched: 4. Germline V gene lookup returns CDR1 SGHDT and CDR2 YYEEEE. This CDR3 region has 14 residues. CDR3 nucleotides: TGTGCCAGCAGCAGACTAGCGCTTTACAATGAGCAGTTCTTC. As protein: CASSRLALYNEQFF.

With respect to this clonotype: A much larger clone differs by one base, so this may be a read error. This chain links TRBV29-1 with TRBJ2-6; 7 nucleotides match TRBD1. The CDR3 contains 18 residues. CDR1 and CDR2 (germline): SQVTM, ANQGSEA. CDR3 in DNA: TGCAGCGTACTCCAGCTCCGGGACAGTCGCTCTGGGGTCAACGTCCTGACTTTC. The encoded protein is CSVLQLRDSRSGVNVLTF.

The chain employs TRBV5-1 and TRBJ2-5, with D tentatively TRBD1 or TRBD2 (5 bases each). V was cut by 4 bases and J by 5 bases, with 18 bases left in between. The germline V gene has CDR1 SGHRS and CDR2 YFSETQ. This CDR3 comprises 15 residues. In DNA form, the CDR3 reads TGCGCCAGCAGCAAGGGACCCCCTACATGGGAGACCCAGTACTTC. This sequence encodes CASSKGPPTWETQYF.

The chain couples TRBV6-5 to TRBJ1-4, with unresolved D. CDR1 MNHEY and CDR2 SVGAGI come from the germline V gene. The CDR3 loop spans 14 amino acids. The V end lost 6 bases, the J end lost 4 bases, and 12 bases lay between the germline ends. The CDR3 reads CASSIGGFNEKLFF. The CDR3 region has the DNA TGTGCCAGCAGCATCGGCGGATTTAATGAAAAACTGTTTTTT.

V and J are TRBV10-3 and TRBJ1-2; D not certain. Germline lookup yields CDR1 ENHRY and CDR2 SYGVKD. V was clipped by 3 bases and J by 2 bases, with 13 bases between them. The CDR3 consists of 15 residues. CDR3 nucleotide sequence: TGTGCCATCAGTGAAGGAGGCCCGAGGAACTATGGCTACACCTTC. Protein sequence: CAISEGGPRNYGYTF.

The V call is TRBV2, the J call TRBJ1-2; D gene unclear. Per germline, CDR1 SNHLY and CDR2 FYNNEI. V lost 2 bases, J lost 8 bases, and 9 bases lay in between. CDR3 size: 12 residues. DNA for the CDR3: TGTGCCAGCAGTGAAAACCGTAGGGGCTACACCTTC. It specifies CASSENRRGYTF.

The chain employs TRBV7-9 and TRBJ2-1; maybe TRBD2 (5 bases). The CDR3 covers 14 residues. V was clipped by 5 bases and J by 7 bases, with 15 bases between them. CDR1 is SEHNR and CDR2 is FQNEAQ in the germline V gene (reference sequence). The CDR3 coding sequence is TGTGCCAGCAGCCTTCTCCTCACTAGTAATGAGCAGTTCTTC. Translating it yields CASSLLLTSNEQFF.

The V and J genes are TRBV6-5 and TRBJ2-1; D possibly corresponds to TRBD2 (7 bases). The CDR3 has 16 amino acids. CDR1 and CDR2 from the germline V gene are MNHEY and SVGAGI. V lost 1 base and J lost 8, with 18 bases in between. Written as DNA, the CDR3 is TGTGCCAGCAGTTACTATGTGGGAGGGGGGTCCCATGAGCAGTTCTTC. Its translation: CASSYYVGGGSHEQFF.

The rearrangement links TRBV4-2 to TRBJ2-5, with a tentative D call TRBD2 (6 bases). The CDR3 has 16 amino acids. V lost 0 bases, J lost 3 bases, and 14 bases lay in between. The V gene's germline CDR1 is LGHNA and CDR2 YNFKEQ. CDR3 sequence (DNA): TGTGCCAGCAGCCAAGACGGGAGTTTAGTAAAAGAGACCCAGTACTTC. Protein product: CASSQDGSLVKETQYF.

J is TRBJ2-2 and V is TRBV5-6; TRBD1 is a possible D gene (5 bases). Per the germline V gene, CDR1 is SGHDT and CDR2 is YYEEEE. This CDR3 has 17 residues. V lost 4 bases to trimming and J lost 2 bases, with 18 bases between them. The CDR3 loop reads CASSPTDNLKNTGELFF. The CDR3 DNA is TGTGCCAGCAGCCCCACGGACAACCTAAAAAACACCGGGGAGCTGTTTTTT.

The chain joins TRBV18 to TRBJ2-7; tentative D call: TRBD1 (6 bases). Looked up from germline, CDR1 is KGHSH and CDR2 is LQKENI. The CDR3 is 14 amino acids. V lost 2 bases and J 3 bases, leaving 11 bases between the germline ends. CDR3 nucleotides: TGTGCCAGCTCACCATCGACAGGAAACTACGAGCAGTACTTC. It yields the protein CASSPSTGNYEQYF.

This clonotype was observed a few times. The V call is TRBV12-3 or TRBV12-4, the J call TRBJ2-3; possibly TRBD2 for D (5 bases). CDR3 length equals 16 residues. V lost 5 bases, J lost 6 bases, and 21 bases lay in between. CDR3 nucleotides: TGTGCCAGCAGTACCCACGAACGCGGGCTCGGGGATACGCAGTATTTT. It yields the protein CASSTHERGLGDTQYF.

This clonotype has just a few counts. The V call is TRBV7-6, the J call TRBJ2-7, with 9 positions matching TRBD2. V was clipped by 2 bases and J by 6 bases; unmatched bases: 5. This CDR3 has 14 residues. Germline V gene sequence: CDR1 SGHVS, CDR2 FNYEAQ. CDR3 region: CASSLTSGSSEQYF. The CDR3 coding sequence is TGTGCCAGCAGCTTAACTAGCGGGTCGAGCGAGCAGTACTTC.

This clonotype was observed once. The CDR3: CASSDAGGARLGAFF. The CDR3 nucleotides are TGTGCCAGCAGCGATGCAGGGGGCGCACGGTTAGGTGCTTTCTTT. This chain connects TRBV5-6 to TRBJ1-1; TRBD1 matches at 8 bases. The CDR3 has 15 residues. Looked up from germline, CDR1 is SGHDT and CDR2 is YYEEEE. Trimming at V came to 4 bases and at J to 11 bases, leaving 16 bases not matched to a gene.

This clonotype was observed a handful of times. The rearrangement uses TRBV10-3 and TRBJ2-1; 7 bases map to TRBD1. This CDR3 is built from 19 residues. The germline V gene has CDR1 ENHRY and CDR2 SYGVKD. The V and J ends lost 0 bases and 6 bases, in that order; junction bases with no gene match: 17. The CDR3 DNA reads TGTGCCATCAGTGAGTCGGCCCGTTTTCTGGACAGGAGTTTCAATGAGCAGTTCTTC. It translates to CAISESARFLDRSFNEQFF.

The CDR3 bases are TGTGCCAGCAGTTACGTGCAGGGCGACCCCAATGAGCAGTTCTTC. Protein: CASSYVQGDPNEQFF. The chain couples TRBV6-2 or TRBV6-3 to TRBJ2-1; D may be TRBD1 (5 bases). Trimming took 2 bases from V and 6 from J, leaving 14 bases between them. Germline lookup yields CDR1 MNHEY and CDR2 SVGEGT. The CDR3 runs to 15 residues.

This clonotype was counted only a few times. The chain uses TRBV11-2 and TRBJ2-3; D remains ambiguous. Per germline, CDR1 SGHAT and CDR2 FQNNGV. Deletions cut 3 bases from V and 2 bases from J, with 9 bases between. CDR3 length equals 14 residues. The CDR3 sequence: CASSFGPNTDTQYF. The CDR3 DNA is TGTGCCAGCAGCTTTGGACCGAACACAGATACGCAGTATTTT.

V is TRBV29-1 and J is TRBJ2-7; 7 bases agree with TRBD1. The J segment lost 4 bases and the V segment lost 4 bases, leaving 10 bases of the junction unmatched. The CDR3 is 14 residues long. Germline V gene data show CDR1 as SQVTM and CDR2 as ANQGSEA. The CDR3 loop reads CSVGPTDRIYEQYF. The CDR3 DNA reads as TGCAGCGTTGGACCGACGGACAGGATTTACGAGCAGTACTTC.